This passage covers 18 T cell receptor beta chains from one sample sequenced in a study of cytomegalovirus exposure and HLA in healthy donors (dated by TCRdb to 2015 to 2018). Library generation was performed with the immunoSEQ multiplex PCR assay. A mixture of 60 forward primers for TCR Vbeta segments and 13 reverse primers for TCR Jbeta segments was used in the multiplex PCR. Entries here come from immuneACCESS through TCRdb and include only in-frame sequences with V and J called. Some clones fail to appear in such tables; in the studies checked, an unresolved V gene covers under half of the shortfall, and the cause of the remainder is unknown. In this sample the table shows 55,000 to 75,000 clones, roughly 80% of which occur a single time. About 7.4% of the sample lies in the top ten. The sequenced material came from PBMCs. The receptors come from a woman aged 25 to 39 in good health and CMV-seropositive.

This clone was detected only once. J is TRBJ1-5 and V is TRBV18, with 7 bases fitting TRBD1. In germline, CDR1 is KGHSH, CDR2 LQKENI. V dropped 5 bases and J dropped 4; count of bases not matched to a gene: 2. The CDR3 extends over 13 amino acids. The CDR3 coding sequence is TGTGCCAGCTCAGAACAGGGGAATCAGCCCCAGCATTTT. Translated, it gives CASSEQGNQPQHF.

In nucleotides, the CDR3 is TGCGCCAGCAGCCAATCTGGACTAGCGGCCTACGAGCAGTACTTC. Protein: CASSQSGLAAYEQYF. The rearrangement uses TRBV4-3 and TRBJ2-7, with 10 bases matching TRBD2. CDR3 length equals 15 residues. The V gene's germline CDR1 is LGHNA and CDR2 YSLEER. Trimming at V came to 2 bases and at J to 2 bases, leaving 3 bases not matched to a gene.

V and J are TRBV2 and TRBJ2-2; 12 nucleotides line up with TRBD2. The CDR3 extends over 16 amino acids. From germline, CDR1 is SNHLY and CDR2 FYNNEI. V lost 6 bases, J lost 6 bases, and 8 bases stayed unmatched. CDR3 DNA: TGTGCCAGCAGCCCCCTAGCGGGAGGGTCGGCCGGGGAGCTGTTTTTT. Amino acids: CASSPLAGGSAGELFF. The full variable domain, completed using reference TRBV2 and TRBJ2-2, is EPEVTQTPSHQVTQMGQEVILRCVPISNHLYFYWYRQILGQKVEFLVSFYNNEISEKSEIFDDQFSVERPDGSNFTLKIRSTKLEDSAMYFCASSPLAGGSAGELFFGEGSRLTVL.

The chain carries TRBV2 and TRBJ1-3, with TRBD1 as a possible D gene (6 bases). The CDR3 consists of 15 residues. Germline CDR1 and CDR2: SNHLY and FYNNEI. With 4 bases removed from V and 0 bases from J, the gap between germline ends came to 10 bases. CDR3 amino acids: CASSGGTTSGNTIYF. For the CDR3, the DNA is TGTGCCAGCAGTGGGGGGACAACCTCTGGAAACACCATATATTTT.

This clone has only one observation. The chain combines TRBV23-1 with TRBJ2-7; 10 bases match TRBD1. TRBV23-1 is labeled an ORF, and its function is uncertain. With V trimmed by 0 bases and J by 3 bases, 2 bases remained unmatched. This CDR3 has 15 residues. In DNA, the CDR3 is TGCGCCAGCAGTCAATCCGGGACAGGGGACTACGAGCAGTACTTC. It translates to CASSQSGTGDYEQYF.

J is TRBJ1-1 and V is TRBV29-1; D remains unclear. Germline-derived CDR1 and CDR2 are SQVTM and ANQGSEA. The ends were cut back, 0 bases at V and 1 base at J, with 6 bases in the middle. The CDR3 length is 13 residues. The CDR3 loop is CSVEDPPNTEAFF. CDR3 DNA sequence: TGCAGCGTTGAAGATCCTCCGAACACTGAAGCTTTCTTT.

The chain combines TRBV7-8 with TRBJ2-5; TRBD2 agrees at 10 bases. Germline loops: CDR1 SGHVS, CDR2 FQNEAQ. The V gene end was trimmed by 4 bases and the J gene end by 3 bases; junction bases not matched to a gene: 8. This CDR3 contains 16 residues. DNA for the CDR3: TGTGCCAGCAGCTCCATACTAGCGGGGTTTAAAGAGACCCAGTACTTC. The encoded protein is CASSSILAGFKETQYF.

The chain couples TRBV29-1 to TRBJ2-7; D call uncertain. Germline CDR1 is SQVTM and CDR2 is ANQGSEA. The V and J ends lost 5 bases and 1 base respectively, with 12 bases between them. This CDR3 region has 13 residues. This chain's CDR3 is CSVLRAESYEQYF. For the CDR3, the DNA is TGCAGCGTTCTCCGCGCGGAGTCCTACGAGCAGTACTTC.

This clone was seen a single time. The rearrangement joins TRBV19 to TRBJ2-2, with a weak D call TRBD1 (5 bases). This CDR3 spans 14 amino acids. CDR1 is LNHDA, CDR2 SQIVND, per germline (reference sequence). V dropped 3 bases and J dropped 3 bases, with 8 bases sitting between them. DNA of the CDR3: TGTGCCAGTAGTATCGGACACCACACCGGGGAGCTGTTTTTT. It encodes CASSIGHHTGELFF.

The genes are TRBV5-1 and TRBJ1-2; 9 bases match TRBD1. This CDR3 is built from 15 residues. The V gene end was trimmed by 0 bases and the J gene end by 4 bases; junction bases not matched to a gene: 4. Germline V gives CDR1 SGHRS, CDR2 YFSETQ. CDR3 DNA sequence: TGCGCCAGCAGCTTGGTGACAGGGGGTCCCTATGGCTACACCTTC. This gives the protein CASSLVTGGPYGYTF.

J is TRBJ2-1 and V is TRBV6-5, with D unresolved. Trimming cost V 5 bases and J 2 bases, with 13 bases left between them. The CDR3 covers 15 residues. Germline loops: CDR1 MNHEY, CDR2 SVGAGI. This chain's CDR3 is CASSPPPGPYNEQFF. The CDR3 DNA sequence: TGTGCCAGCAGTCCTCCCCCGGGTCCCTACAATGAGCAGTTCTTC.

This chain links TRBV28 with TRBJ2-2; 11 positions match TRBD2. Germline CDR1 and CDR2: MDHEN and SYDVKM. V lost 4 bases to trimming and J lost 4 bases; unmatched junction nucleotides: 5. The CDR3 has 16 residues. The chain's CDR3 is CASSSAGLAATGELFF. The CDR3, as DNA: TGTGCCAGCAGTTCCGCGGGACTAGCGGCCACCGGGGAGCTGTTTTTT.

The J gene is TRBJ2-2, the V gene TRBV27; TRBD1 aligns across 7 bases. Losses at the gene ends were 5 bases for V and 2 bases for J; bases not matched to a gene: 5. The CDR3 totals 15 residues. The V gene's germline CDR1 is MNHEY and CDR2 SMNVEV (reference sequence). In nucleotides, the CDR3 is TGTGCCAGCAGTCCTGGGACAGTCAACACCGGGGAGCTGTTTTTT. It encodes CASSPGTVNTGELFF.

The rearrangement links TRBV5-4 to TRBJ1-2; possibly TRBD1 for D (5 bases). In germline, CDR1 is SGHNT, CDR2 YYREEE (reference sequence). The CDR3 consists of 14 residues. V gave up 3 bases and J gave up 3 bases, with 12 bases separating them. CDR3 in DNA: TGTGCCAGCAGCTCGGGGGTATTCGACTATGGCTACACCTTC. Protein: CASSSGVFDYGYTF. The whole variable domain, filled in from reference TRBV5-4 and TRBJ1-2, reads ETGVTQSPTHLIKTRGQQVTLRCSSQSGHNTVSWYQQALGQGPQFIFQYYREEENGRGNFPPRFSGLQFPNYSSELNVNALELDDSALYLCASSSGVFDYGYTFGSGTRLTVV.

V and J are TRBV7-2 and TRBJ2-1, with 7 bases fitting TRBD2. Looked up from germline, CDR1 is SGHTA and CDR2 is FQGNSA. The length of the CDR3 is 13 residues. V lost 5 bases to trimming and J lost 11 bases; unmatched junction nucleotides: 9. CDR3 sequence: CASSPGSSGKQFF. CDR3 sequence (DNA): TGTGCCAGCAGCCCAGGATCTAGCGGAAAGCAGTTCTTC.

CDR3 nucleotide sequence: TGTGCCATCAGTGAGTCCCTTGGCCCCACAGATACGCAGTATTTT. This encodes CAISESLGPTDTQYF. The gene calls are TRBV10-3 and TRBJ2-3, with D unclear. With 0 bases removed from V and 2 bases from J, the gap between germline ends came to 9 bases. The germline gives CDR1 ENHRY, CDR2 SYGVKD. The CDR3 runs to 15 residues.

The V gene is TRBV6-6, the J gene TRBJ1-1; possibly TRBD1 for D (6 bases). Germline loops: CDR1 MNHNY, CDR2 SVGAGI (reference sequence). This CDR3 comprises 12 residues. V was shortened by 5 bases and J by 4 bases, with 8 bases between the two germline ends. The DNA for the CDR3 is TGTGCCAGCAGTCAACAGGGCACTGAAGCTTTCTTT. It is translated as CASSQQGTEAFF.

This clone was recorded once. The rearrangement joins TRBV7-9 to TRBJ2-1; D not certain. Between the trimmed V and J ends, which lost 6 bases and 8 bases, there was a span of 11 bases. The CDR3 covers 12 residues. Germline V gene sequence: CDR1 SEHNR, CDR2 FQNEAQ (reference sequence). The CDR3 DNA reads TGTGCCAGCAGTCGTTTAGGAGATGAGCAGTTCTTC. This sequence encodes CASSRLGDEQFF.